A selection of T cell receptor beta chains follows, all from one sample in a study of human T cells and chemical hapten exposure. TCRdb reanalysed the RACE reads using MiXCR and keeps one entry per CDR3 protein. The sample yields about 350,000 distinct CDR3 sequences, about 6.9% seen once. Material: whole blood, obtained in connection with sensitization to the hapten diphenylcyclopropenone (DPC). Receptors originate from a woman aged 18-29 years with alopecia areata. Some clones in this sample may be carry-over from other donors' samples. The CDR3 runs from the conserved cysteine through the conserved F or W. Each record gives: CDR3 DNA, CDR3 protein, clone size, D gene, V gene, J gene. D genes are given only for firm matches. The listing skips clone size in some rows; elsewhere it reads once, few, many or a size class.

DNA: TGCGCCAGCAGCCAAGAGGGAGACAGGGGCGAACTGTTTTTT; CDR3: CASSQEGDRGELFF; size: many; D: TRBD1; V: TRBV4-3; J: TRBJ1-4
DNA: TGTGCCAGCAGTTTAAATAGCGGGGTTTTCGGGCAGTACTTC; CDR3: CASSLNSGVFGQYF; size: few; D: TRBD2; V: TRBV28; J: TRBJ2-7
DNA: TGCAGTGCTAGAGATCACGGGGGGGCACCTGGGGCCAACGTCCTGACTTTC; CDR3: CSARDHGGAPGANVLTF; size: many; D: TRBD2; V: TRBV20-1; J: TRBJ2-6
DNA: TGTGCCACCAGTGATACACAGGGGTTGGATACGCAGTATTTT; CDR3: CATSDTQGLDTQYF; size: NA; D: TRBD1; V: TRBV24-1; J: TRBJ2-3
DNA: TGTGCCAGCTCACGGCGGGCGAACACTGAAGCTTTCTTT; CDR3: CASSRRANTEAFF; size: many; D: NA; V: TRBV18; J: TRBJ1-1
DNA: TGTGCCAGCAACGCTGACTACTATGGCTACACCTTC; CDR3: CASNADYYGYTF; size: few; D: NA; V: TRBV2; J: TRBJ1-2
DNA: TGTGCCAGCAGGGATGGATGGCATAATTCACCCCTCCACTTT; CDR3: CASRDGWHNSPLHF; size: many; D: NA; V: TRBV7-2; J: TRBJ1-6
DNA: TGTGCCAGCAGTCCGACAGGGGGCTCGGTTTCACCCCTCCACTTT; CDR3: CASSPTGGSVSPLHF; size: many; D: TRBD1; V: TRBV6-5; J: TRBJ1-6
DNA: TGTGCCAGCATTGGAAGGGAGGAATATGGCTACACCTTC; CDR3: CASIGREEYGYTF; size: few; D: NA; V: TRBV27; J: TRBJ1-2
DNA: TGTGCCAGCAGTACTCCGACAGGGGACGAGCAGTACTTC; CDR3: CASSTPTGDEQYF; size: many; D: TRBD1; V: TRBV6-6; J: TRBJ2-7
DNA: TGTGCCACCAGCAGGGACAGGGCGGAAAAACTGTTTTTT; CDR3: CATSRDRAEKLFF; size: few; D: TRBD1; V: TRBV15; J: TRBJ1-4
DNA: TGTGCCAGCAGTTCCGGGACGCCCTCGAGCACTGAAGCTTTCTTT; CDR3: CASSSGTPSSTEAFF; size: many; D: NA; V: TRBV12-3/TRBV12-4; J: TRBJ1-1
DNA: TGTGCCAGCAGCGTGGGGGCTACCTCCTACAATGAGCAGTTCTTC; CDR3: CASSVGATSYNEQFF; size: NA; D: NA; V: TRBV3-1; J: TRBJ2-1
DNA: TGTGCCAGCAGTGTACAACAGGGGAGGAATGGCTACACCTTC; CDR3: CASSVQQGRNGYTF; size: many; D: TRBD1; V: TRBV12-3/TRBV12-4; J: TRBJ1-2
DNA: TGTGCCAGCAGCCAAGATTACGGAGATGAGCAGTTCTTC; CDR3: CASSQDYGDEQFF; size: NA; D: NA; V: TRBV3-1; J: TRBJ2-1
DNA: TGCAGTGCTAGAGATCGGGCAGGAGCTAACTATGGCTACACCTTC; CDR3: CSARDRAGANYGYTF; size: few; D: NA; V: TRBV20-1; J: TRBJ1-2
DNA: TGCGCCAGCAGCTTGGGACTAGCGGGGGGCCCGGCCTACGAGCAGTACTTC; CDR3: CASSLGLAGGPAYEQYF; size: few; D: TRBD2; V: TRBV5-1; J: TRBJ2-7
DNA: TGTGCCAGCAGCAGGGATACAGGGGCGGACACTGAAGCTTTCTTT; CDR3: CASSRDTGADTEAFF; size: few; D: TRBD1; V: TRBV7-9; J: TRBJ1-1
DNA: TGCAGTGCTAGGCAACAGGGACAGGGAGGAAACACCATATATTTT; CDR3: CSARQQGQGGNTIYF; size: many; D: TRBD1; V: TRBV20-1; J: TRBJ1-3
DNA: TGTGCCAGCAGCGCAACCTTTAGCGGGGGGACACAGTACTTC; CDR3: CASSATFSGGTQYF; size: NA; D: TRBD2; V: TRBV7-9; J: TRBJ2-4